Shown below are 22 T cell receptor beta chains from a single sample sequenced in a study of CD8 T cells in ankylosing spondylitis. TCRdb redid the calling of the 5' RACE reads with MiXCR, one entry per CDR3 protein. The sample has under 300,000 distinct CDR3 sequences; over 8.5% are singletons. The specimen was blood, either unsorted or a sorted T cell fraction (not recorded which). The receptors here all came from a male donor with ankylosing spondylitis or in good health (not recorded which).

This clonotype came up many times. The rearrangement links TRBV3-1 to TRBJ1-1; unclear D gene. CDR1 is LGHDT, CDR2 YNNKEL, per germline (reference sequence). The V and J ends lost 1 base and 1 base respectively, with 7 bases between them. CDR3 size: 14 residues. CDR3 region: CASSQGAGNTEAFF. The CDR3 DNA reads TGTGCCAGCAGCCAAGGCGCGGGGAACACTGAAGCTTTCTTT.

This clonotype was seen ten or more times. The V call is TRBV12-3 or TRBV12-4, the J call TRBJ2-2; perhaps TRBD1 as D (6 bases). V was clipped by 6 bases and J by 1 base, with 9 bases between them. This CDR3 region has 14 residues. DNA for the CDR3: TGTGCCAGCAGGACGGGACAGAACACCGGGGAGCTGTTTTTT. Translation: CASRTGQNTGELFF.

This clonotype was recorded at least ten times. The chain is built from TRBV14 and TRBJ1-2, with D uncertain. Deletions cut 4 bases from V and 2 bases from J, with 8 bases between. This CDR3 spans 13 amino acids. The germline V gene has CDR1 SGHDN and CDR2 FVKESK. The DNA for the CDR3 is TGTGCCAGCAGCCGAGATCTCAACTATGGCTACACCTTC. Translation gives CASSRDLNYGYTF.

The table lists this clonotype with a few counts. The chain uses TRBV7-9 and TRBJ2-1, with D perhaps given as TRBD1 or TRBD2 (6 bases each). Trimming pared 5 bases from V and 7 bases from J, leaving 15 bases between. The CDR3 length is 14 residues. Germline V gene lookup returns CDR1 SEHNR and CDR2 FQNEAQ (reference sequence). The CDR3 bases are TGTGCCAGCAGCACGGTGGGGGGCAGGAATGAGCAGTTCTTC. Its translation: CASSTVGGRNEQFF. Using reference TRBV7-9 and TRBJ2-1 for the parts outside the CDR3, the full variable domain is DTGVSQNPRHKITKRGQNVTFRCDPISEHNRLYWYRQTLGQGPEFLTYFQNEAQLEKSRLLSDRFSAERPKGSFSTLEIQRTEQGDSAMYLCASSTVGGRNEQFFGPGTRLTVL.

This clonotype was picked up many times. This rearrangement joins TRBV19 to TRBJ2-7, with TRBD1 as a possible D gene (7 bases). The CDR3 length is 18 residues. Germline CDR1 is LNHDA and CDR2 is SQIVND (reference sequence). Trimming left V 2 bases short and J 0 bases short, with 20 bases between. The CDR3 region is CASSIRPSSGGGSYEQYF. In DNA form, the CDR3 reads TGTGCCAGTAGTATACGCCCCTCCTCAGGGGGAGGCTCCTACGAGCAGTACTTC.

This clonotype was seen repeatedly, ten times or more. The CDR3 nucleotides are TGTGCCAGCAGTGAAGGCAGGGGCCATGGCTACACCTTC. This gives the protein CASSEGRGHGYTF. This chain joins TRBV2 and TRBJ1-2, with a weak D call TRBD1 (6 bases). The length of the CDR3 is 13 residues. Per the germline V gene, CDR1 is SNHLY and CDR2 is FYNNEI. V was shortened by 1 base and J by 6 bases, with 9 bases between the two germline ends.

This clonotype was found a few times. Just one base apart from a much larger clone, this may be a read error. The chain has TRBV7-2 and TRBJ2-7, with 9 nucleotides matching TRBD2. CDR1 and CDR2 (germline): SGHTA, FQGNSA. V trimming: 1 base; J trimming: 6 bases; junction bases outside the gene matches: 7. CDR3 size: 15 residues. CDR3 sequence (DNA): TGTGCCAGCAGCTTAGTAGCGGGAGTAAACTCCGAGCAGTACTTC. This codes for CASSLVAGVNSEQYF.

In its sample, this clonotype was seen many times. V usage is TRBV28 and J usage is TRBJ2-1; TRBD2 matches at 13 bases. Per the germline V gene, CDR1 is MDHEN and CDR2 is SYDVKM. J gave up 6 bases and V 6 bases, and 8 bases lay outside the gene matches. This CDR3 region has 16 residues. CDR3 loop: CASRRTSGSLGNEQFF. The CDR3 DNA sequence: TGTGCCAGCAGGAGGACTAGCGGGAGTCTTGGCAATGAGCAGTTCTTC. The full variable domain, rest sourced from reference TRBV28 and TRBJ2-1, is DVKVTQSSRYLVKRTGEKVFLECVQDMDHENMFWYRQDPGLGLRLIYFSYDVKMKEKGDIPEGYSVSREKKERFSLILESASTNQTSMYLCASRRTSGSLGNEQFFGPGTRLTVL.

This clonotype was counted many times. The V gene is TRBV12-3 or TRBV12-4, the J gene TRBJ2-1; the match to TRBD2 covers 7 bases. The CDR3 is made up of 16 amino acids. The J segment lost 6 bases and the V segment lost 2 bases, leaving 10 bases of the junction unmatched. CDR3 nucleotides: TGTGCCAGCAGTTTATTGAGCACTAGCGCCGGCAATGAGCAGTTCTTC. It codes for CASSLLSTSAGNEQFF.

This clonotype appeared many times. The genes are TRBV5-1 and TRBJ2-1, with 9 bases lining up with TRBD1. The CDR3 runs 17 residues. Germline CDR1 is SGHRS and CDR2 is YFSETQ. V lost 4 bases to trimming and J lost 8 bases; unmatched junction nucleotides: 16. The CDR3 reads CASSPPTGTGSWDEQFF. In nucleotides, the CDR3 is TGCGCCAGCAGCCCACCCACCGGGACAGGGTCTTGGGATGAGCAGTTCTTC.

This clonotype was picked up a small number of times. The rearrangement links TRBV29-1 to TRBJ2-3, with D possibly being TRBD1 or TRBD2 (6 bases each). The germline V and J ends were trimmed by 0 bases and 0 bases, with 13 bases remaining between them. This CDR3 contains 16 residues. CDR1 and CDR2 (germline): SQVTM, ANQGSEA. In DNA, the CDR3 is TGCAGCGTTGAAGAGTTAGGGGGGTACAGCACAGATACGCAGTATTTT. Its protein product is CSVEELGGYSTDTQYF.

The genes are TRBV19 and TRBJ2-3, with D maybe TRBD2 (6 bases). The germline V gene encodes CDR1 LNHDA and CDR2 SQIVND (reference sequence). This CDR3 comprises 14 residues. Between the trimmed V and J ends, which lost 7 bases and 2 bases, there was a span of 13 bases. In DNA form, the CDR3 reads TGTGCCAGTATTGGCGGGGCCTACACAGATACGCAGTATTTT. It encodes CASIGGAYTDTQYF.

This clonotype was counted many times. The rearrangement uses TRBV7-9 and TRBJ2-5; a possible D gene is TRBD1 (5 bases). This CDR3 has 16 residues. Germline V gene sequence: CDR1 SEHNR, CDR2 FQNEAQ (reference sequence). Trimming removed 8 bases from V and 5 bases from J, with 24 bases in between. As DNA, the CDR3 is TGTGCCAGCCCGATTTTCGACAGCGTCCTCCCGGAGACCCAGTACTTC. Translation gives CASPIFDSVLPETQYF.

A few counts support this clonotype. The chain has TRBV7-9 and TRBJ2-1; 7 bases match TRBD1. Trimming took 3 bases from V and 4 from J; bases not matched to a gene: 6. CDR1 is SEHNR and CDR2 is FQNEAQ in the germline V gene (reference sequence). CDR3 length: 15 residues. This chain's CDR3 is CASSLRGTAYNEQFF. Written as DNA, the CDR3 is TGTGCCAGCAGCTTGAGGGGGACAGCTTACAATGAGCAGTTCTTC.

This clonotype was found many times. J is TRBJ1-6 and V is TRBV12-3 or TRBV12-4, with 9 bases that match TRBD1. The CDR3 loop spans 16 amino acids. V lost 2 bases to trimming and J lost 7 bases; unmatched junction nucleotides: 6. The CDR3 sequence is CASSLSQGARNSPLHF. DNA for the CDR3: TGTGCCAGCAGTTTATCACAGGGGGCGCGGAATTCACCCCTCCACTTT.

This clonotype was recorded at least ten times. The genes are TRBV18 and TRBJ2-7, with D possibly matching TRBD2 (6 bases). This CDR3 has 15 amino acids. Trimming left V 0 bases short and J 5 bases short, with 14 bases between. CDR1 is KGHSH, CDR2 LQKENI, per germline. This CDR3 is CASSPPGGAGNEQYF. CDR3 coding DNA: TGTGCCAGCTCACCACCGGGCGGGGCCGGGAACGAGCAGTACTTC. Combining the CDR3 with reference TRBV18 and TRBJ2-7 gives the whole variable domain NAGVMQNPRHLVRRRGQEARLRCSPMKGHSHVYWYRQLPEEGLKFMVYLQKENIIDESGMPKERFSAEFPKEGPSILRIQQVVRGDSAAYFCASSPPGGAGNEQYFGPGTRLTVT.

This clonotype has only a few counts. The chain combines TRBV30 with TRBJ2-7; no reliable D call. The V end was cut by 0 bases, the J end by 6 bases, with 9 bases between. Germline V lookup: CDR1 GTSNPN, CDR2 SVGIG (reference sequence). This CDR3 has 12 residues. CDR3 nucleotide sequence: TGTGCCTGGAGTGTCAATCCCGCCGAGCAGTACTTC. Translation gives CAWSVNPAEQYF.

This clonotype was counted between two and nine times. V and J are TRBV4-3 and TRBJ2-5; 12 bases fit TRBD2. Germline CDR1 is LGHNA and CDR2 is YSLEER. The CDR3 is made up of 16 amino acids. Trimming at V came to 0 bases and at J to 6 bases, leaving 5 bases not matched to a gene. CDR3: CASSQDASGGAKTQYF. CDR3 DNA sequence: TGCGCCAGCAGCCAAGATGCTAGCGGGGGGGCGAAGACCCAGTACTTC.

This clonotype has a handful of counts. The gene calls are TRBV5-1 and TRBJ2-4; 9 bases match TRBD2. The CDR3 totals 16 residues. Germline V gene sequence: CDR1 SGHRS, CDR2 YFSETQ. V lost 1 base and J lost 8; bases outside the gene matches: 10. In DNA, the CDR3 is TGCGCCAGCAGCTTGTGGGCGGGGGGGTCCGGAGACATTCAGTACTTC. Translation gives CASSLWAGGSGDIQYF.

At least ten counts were recorded for this clonotype. The CDR3 DNA reads TGCGCCAGCAGCCCAGGGGACAGGAAGGACTATGGCTACACCTTC. This gives the protein CASSPGDRKDYGYTF. The V gene is TRBV5-1, the J gene TRBJ1-2; 8 bases are shared with TRBD1. The CDR3 totals 15 residues. Germline CDR1 reads SGHRS; CDR2 reads YFSETQ. With V trimmed by 4 bases and J by 3 bases, 8 bases remained unmatched.

There are many counts of this clonotype. The rearrangement uses TRBV5-1 and TRBJ1-1, with D maybe TRBD1 (5 bases). The CDR3 is made up of 13 amino acids. Looked up from germline, CDR1 is SGHRS and CDR2 is YFSETQ. V lost 3 bases and J 11 bases, leaving 17 bases between the germline ends. CDR3 residues: CASSWDPSVKAFF. CDR3 bases: TGCGCCAGCAGCTGGGACCCCTCGGTTAAGGCTTTCTTT.

This clonotype was counted ten times or more. The CDR3 here is CSVLLGTGGGELFF. The CDR3 DNA reads TGCAGCGTTTTACTTGGGACAGGGGGCGGGGAGCTGTTTTTT. J is TRBJ2-2 and V is TRBV29-1; TRBD1 aligns across 11 bases. Unmatched junction bases numbered 6, after V lost 5 bases and J lost 7 bases. Germline V CDR1 and CDR2: SQVTM, ANQGSEA. The CDR3 extends over 14 amino acids.